The T cell receptor beta chain described here comes from a study of cytomegalovirus exposure and HLA in healthy donors. Points from the study as a whole: Indistinguishability led to the exclusion of some V segments, TRBV6-2 and TRBV6-3 included. In a later analysis, HLA-associated TCR beta chains were more clonally expanded than equally common others. An analysis that was carried out later associated 15,000 to 20,000 TCR beta sequences with HLA alleles at 0.05 false discovery rate. Later analysis placed DRB1 highest and HLA-C lowest in TCR association rates, which differed by HLA locus.

As regards this clone: Its antigen is as yet unknown.

V was pared by 6 bases and J by 5 bases, with 10 bases of the junction left unmatched. Germline loops: CDR1 MNHNS, CDR2 SASEGT. The CDR3 covers 15 residues. The study ran its PCR with 60 Vbeta and 13 Jbeta primers. Here immunoSEQ multiplex PCR was the method, and the copy in TCRdb shows in-frame clones only, minus some. The data contain 220,000 or so clones, 75% to 85% of them singletons. The receptor was derived from a woman between 40 and 50 years old in good health and CMV-seronegative. This sequence joins TRBV6-1 and TRBJ1-5, with 7 bases aligning to TRBD1. The sample taken for sequencing was PBMCs. CDR3 residues: CASSVQGLSDQPQHF. DNA of the CDR3: TGTGCCAGCAGCGTACAGGGGCTAAGCGATCAGCCCCAGCATTTT.